The rows below give T cell receptor beta chains drawn from one sample of a study of cytomegalovirus exposure and HLA in healthy donors. Clones were read by immunoSEQ multiplex PCR, and TCRdb kept only the in-frame ones, dropping some. The sample shows about 140,000 clones, 80% of them seen only once. Sequencing used PBMCs. Receptors were obtained from a male donor in good health and CMV-seropositive. CDR3s include the opening cysteine and the closing phenylalanine or tryptophan. A D gene is named only where the DNA matches it firmly. Clone size is not always given. Where it is, it says once, few, many or a class for expanded clones.

size: -
D: -
length: 13
V: TRBV7-2
J: TRBJ1-5
CDR3: CASSLAQNQPQHF
DNA: TGTGCCAGCAGCTTAGCCCAAAATCAGCCCCAGCATTTT

size: -
D: TRBD2
length: 17
V: TRBV7-9
J: TRBJ2-2
CDR3: CASSLDRLAVNTGELFF
DNA: TGTGCCAGCAGCTTAGACCGACTAGCGGTGAACACCGGGGAGCTGTTTTTT

size: -
D: -
length: 15
V: TRBV5-1
J: TRBJ2-3
CDR3: CASSLEDLATDTQYF
DNA: TGCGCCAGCAGCTTGGAGGATCTAGCGACGGATACGCAGTATTTT

size: few
D: -
length: 16
V: TRBV7-9
J: TRBJ1-6
CDR3: CSSSLTGSSYNSPLHF
DNA: TGTTCCAGCAGCTTAACGGGAAGCTCCTATAATTCACCCCTCCACTTT

size: -
D: TRBD1
length: 15
V: TRBV5-1
J: TRBJ1-5
CDR3: CASRPGGAGNQPQHF
DNA: TGCGCCAGCAGACCAGGGGGCGCGGGCAATCAGCCCCAGCATTTT

size: -
D: -
length: 16
V: TRBV5-1
J: TRBJ2-5
CDR3: CASSSIPREIKETQYF
DNA: TGCGCCAGCAGCTCCATCCCACGGGAGATTAAAGAGACCCAGTACTTC

size: few
D: -
length: 13
V: TRBV30
J: TRBJ2-3
CDR3: CAYTKGVADTQYF
DNA: TGTGCCTACACGAAAGGAGTGGCGGATACGCAGTATTTT

size: -
D: -
length: 14
V: TRBV7-2
J: TRBJ2-1
CDR3: CASSAGSSYNEQFF
DNA: TGTGCCAGCAGCGCTGGGAGCTCCTACAATGAGCAGTTCTTC

size: -
D: -
length: 16
V: TRBV28
J: TRBJ2-1
CDR3: CASSLGHTSYYNEQFF
DNA: TGTGCCAGCAGTTTAGGGCACACCTCATATTACAATGAGCAGTTCTTC

size: few
D: -
length: 16
V: TRBV18
J: TRBJ2-1
CDR3: CASSLVPGQTHMEQFF
DNA: TGTGCCAGCTCACTAGTCCCTGGACAGACCCACATGGAGCAGTTCTTC

size: few
D: -
length: 15
V: TRBV19
J: TRBJ1-1
CDR3: CASSAYSGGNTEAFF
DNA: TGTGCCAGTAGTGCCTACTCCGGGGGGAACACTGAAGCTTTCTTT

size: -
D: TRBD1
length: 15
V: TRBV10-1
J: TRBJ1-1
CDR3: CASSESGQENTEAFF
DNA: TGCGCCAGCAGTGAGTCGGGACAGGAGAACACTGAAGCTTTCTTT

size: -
D: -
length: 14
V: TRBV9
J: TRBJ2-3
CDR3: CASSVGQSVDTQYF
DNA: TGTGCCAGCAGCGTAGGGCAGAGCGTAGATACGCAGTATTTT

size: -
D: -
length: 13
V: TRBV27
J: TRBJ1-1
CDR3: CASSLSGHTEAFF
DNA: TGTGCCAGCAGTTTATCGGGGCACACTGAAGCTTTCTTT

size: -
D: TRBD2
length: 14
V: TRBV28
J: TRBJ2-1
CDR3: CASSPGLAGTEQFF
DNA: TGTGCCAGCAGCCCGGGACTAGCGGGTACAGAGCAGTTCTTC

size: -
D: TRBD1
length: 15
V: TRBV2
J: TRBJ2-7
CDR3: CASSEGDRGLYEQYF
DNA: TGTGCCAGCAGTGAAGGGGACAGGGGGCTCTACGAGCAGTACTTC

size: -
D: -
length: 13
V: TRBV7-9
J: TRBJ1-2
CDR3: CASSLEWEDGYTF
DNA: TGTGCCAGCAGCTTAGAGTGGGAGGATGGCTACACCTTC

size: -
D: TRBD1
length: 16
V: TRBV4-2
J: TRBJ2-3
CDR3: CASSRIGQGAGDTQYF
DNA: TGTGCCAGCAGCCGCATTGGACAGGGGGCTGGAGATACGCAGTATTTT

size: once
D: -
length: 13
V: TRBV2
J: TRBJ2-3
CDR3: CASWDSDTDTQYF
DNA: TGTGCCAGTTGGGACTCCGACACAGATACGCAGTATTTT

size: once
D: TRBD1
length: 15
V: TRBV7-9
J: TRBJ2-7
CDR3: CSSSLAGQGVDEQYF
DNA: TGTTCCAGCAGCTTAGCAGGACAGGGGGTCGACGAGCAGTACTTC

size: -
D: -
length: 13
V: TRBV13
J: TRBJ1-5
CDR3: CASSLTRDQPQHF
DNA: TGTGCCAGCAGCTTAACTAGGGATCAGCCCCAGCATTTT

size: -
D: -
length: 15
V: TRBV10-1
J: TRBJ2-3
CDR3: CASSEGTGTTDTQYF
DNA: TGCGCCAGCAGTGAAGGAACAGGCACCACAGATACGCAGTATTTT

size: -
D: TRBD2
length: 16
V: TRBV4-1
J: TRBJ2-7
CDR3: CASSQEWLAGMNEQYF
DNA: TGCGCCAGCAGCCAAGAGTGGCTAGCGGGAATGAACGAGCAGTACTTC

size: -
D: -
length: 15
V: TRBV7-9
J: TRBJ2-7
CDR3: CASSTSLLVLVEQYF
DNA: TGTGCCAGCAGCACCAGCCTACTGGTTCTAGTCGAGCAGTACTTC

size: few
D: -
length: 15
V: TRBV5-8
J: TRBJ2-2
CDR3: CASTFRVPNTGELFF
DNA: TGTGCCAGCACCTTCCGCGTTCCGAACACCGGGGAGCTGTTTTTT

size: -
D: TRBD2
length: 14
V: TRBV5-4
J: TRBJ2-7
CDR3: CASSLAGAEYEQYF
DNA: TGTGCCAGCAGCTTAGCGGGAGCTGAGTACGAGCAGTACTTC

size: -
D: -
length: 14
V: TRBV30
J: TRBJ1-6
CDR3: CAWSNGQLRSPLHF
DNA: TGTGCCTGGAGTAACGGACAGCTACGCTCACCCCTCCACTTT

size: -
D: TRBD1
length: 15
V: TRBV6-6
J: TRBJ2-7
CDR3: CASSPPERQGYEQYF
DNA: TGTGCCAGCTCCCCCCCGGAGCGACAGGGCTACGAGCAGTACTTC

size: -
D: -
length: 13
V: TRBV7-9
J: TRBJ1-1
CDR3: CSSSYRDGTEAFF
DNA: TGTTCCAGCAGTTACAGGGATGGCACTGAAGCTTTCTTT

size: -
D: TRBD2
length: 14
V: TRBV19
J: TRBJ2-2
CDR3: CASSWTSGAGELFF
DNA: TGTGCCAGTAGTTGGACTAGCGGGGCCGGGGAGCTGTTTTTT

size: few
D: -
length: 12
V: TRBV19
J: TRBJ1-2
CDR3: CASSISDYGYTF
DNA: TGTGCCAGTAGTATATCGGACTATGGCTACACCTTC

size: few
D: -
length: 15
V: TRBV29-1
J: TRBJ1-1
CDR3: CSVVELGRGSTEAFF
DNA: TGCAGCGTTGTCGAATTGGGCAGAGGGAGCACTGAAGCTTTCTTT

size: -
D: -
length: 17
V: TRBV7-9
J: TRBJ1-1
CDR3: CASSLPRVAPTKTEAFF
DNA: TGTGCCAGCAGCTTGCCTCGTGTGGCTCCAACAAAGACTGAAGCTTTCTTT

size: -
D: -
length: 14
V: TRBV7-2
J: TRBJ2-7
CDR3: CASSMRDSSYEQYF
DNA: TGTGCCAGCAGTATGCGGGACAGCTCCTACGAGCAGTACTTC

size: -
D: -
length: 13
V: TRBV18
J: TRBJ1-1
CDR3: CASSLQGHTEAFF
DNA: TGTGCCAGCTCATTACAGGGACACACTGAAGCTTTCTTT

size: -
D: -
length: 16
V: TRBV18
J: TRBJ2-1
CDR3: CASSLVPGQTHREQFF
DNA: TGTGCCAGCTCACTAGTCCCTGGACAGACCCACAGGGAGCAGTTCTTC

size: -
D: TRBD1
length: 13
V: TRBV7-3
J: TRBJ1-2
CDR3: CASSLGQGGGYTF
DNA: TGTGCCAGCAGCTTAGGTCAGGGGGGCGGCTACACCTTC

size: once
D: TRBD2
length: 16
V: TRBV4-1
J: TRBJ2-1
CDR3: CASSQEDGGARNEQFF
DNA: TGCGCCAGCAGCCAAGAGGACGGGGGGGCTCGCAATGAGCAGTTCTTC

size: -
D: -
length: 12
V: TRBV18
J: TRBJ2-7
CDR3: CASSPPIYEQYF
DNA: TGTGCCAGCTCACCACCGATCTACGAGCAGTACTTC

size: few
D: -
length: 16
V: TRBV19
J: TRBJ1-5
CDR3: CASSTTGGYSNQPQHF
DNA: TGTGCCAGTAGTACCACGGGGGGATATAGCAATCAGCCCCAGCATTTT

size: -
D: TRBD2
length: 16
V: TRBV6-5
J: TRBJ2-3
CDR3: CASSYQGLAGGVTQYF
DNA: TGTGCCAGCAGTTACCAGGGACTAGCGGGAGGTGTTACGCAGTATTTT

size: -
D: TRBD2
length: 16
V: TRBV28
J: TRBJ2-2
CDR3: CASSSGRAAMTGELFF
DNA: TGTGCCAGCTCCAGCGGGAGGGCCGCGATGACCGGGGAGCTGTTTTTT

size: -
D: -
length: 15
V: TRBV28
J: TRBJ1-5
CDR3: CASSLFVRVGQPQHF
DNA: TGTGCCAGCAGTTTGTTCGTCAGGGTGGGTCAGCCCCAGCATTTT

size: -
D: -
length: 16
V: TRBV7-8
J: TRBJ2-7
CDR3: CASSGSPVGGLYEQYF
DNA: TGTGCCAGCAGCGGCTCCCCGGTCGGCGGGCTCTACGAGCAGTACTTC

size: -
D: TRBD1
length: 20
V: TRBV19
J: TRBJ2-7
CDR3: CASSIENPGTGVGNSYEQYF
DNA: TGTGCCAGTAGTATAGAAAACCCCGGGACAGGGGTCGGGAATTCCTACGAGCAGTACTTC

size: -
D: -
length: 13
V: TRBV6-1
J: TRBJ1-5
CDR3: CASSRYSNQPQHF
DNA: TGTGCCAGCAGCCGCTATAGCAATCAGCCCCAGCATTTT

size: -
D: TRBD1
length: 15
V: TRBV9
J: TRBJ2-1
CDR3: CASSPSGTEYNEQFF
DNA: TGTGCCAGCAGCCCCTCCGGGACAGAATACAATGAGCAGTTCTTC

size: -
D: TRBD1
length: 16
V: TRBV9
J: TRBJ1-2
CDR3: CASSDPQRTGWDGYTF
DNA: TGTGCCAGCAGCGACCCACAGAGGACAGGGTGGGATGGCTACACCTTC

size: -
D: TRBD1
length: 14
V: TRBV6-5
J: TRBJ1-6
CDR3: CASSYRQGRSPLHF
DNA: TGTGCCAGCAGTTACCGACAGGGGAGGTCACCCCTCCACTTT

size: -
D: -
length: 15
V: TRBV6-5
J: TRBJ2-7
CDR3: CASSYSSASSYEQYF
DNA: TGTGCCAGCAGTTACTCGTCAGCGAGCTCCTACGAGCAGTACTTC

size: -
D: TRBD2
length: 15
V: TRBV7-2
J: TRBJ2-3
CDR3: CASSATSGGPDTQYF
DNA: TGTGCCAGCAGCGCTACTAGCGGGGGTCCAGATACGCAGTATTTT